This T cell receptor (beta chain) was identified in a study of OX40 agonist ivuxolimab in advanced cancers. General study findings and limits: The study found among the lowest clonal expansion in partial responders at 0.1-3.0 mg/kg.

This clone has a handful of counts. Its target is not known. Profiled with immunoSEQ multiplex PCR; TCRdb holds only in-frame clones, not every one. The repertoire has 65,000 to 95,000 clones, about four fifths of them found once; the top ten carry around 0.73%. The sequencing here drew on CD4+ or CD8+ T cells sorted from blood, taken in a trial of the OX40 agonist ivuxolimab. The sequence derives from an adult with an advanced solid tumor such as melanoma, head and neck, liver or kidney cancer.

CDR3 sequence: CASRPRTTYNSPLHF. The CDR3 DNA sequence: TGTGCCAGCAGACCCCGGACGACTTATAATTCACCCCTCCACTTT. This chain uses TRBV6-5 with TRBJ1-6, with unresolved D. Trimming cost V 6 bases and J 4 bases, with 13 bases left between them. Per the germline V gene, CDR1 is MNHEY and CDR2 is SVGAGI. This CDR3 spans 15 amino acids.